The TCR beta chain under discussion was sequenced for a study of blood T cell repertoires in COVID-19. As for the study in general: Donors in the United States, Italy and Spain gave samples during acute or convalescent COVID-19. Sources were T cells, B-cell-depleted T cells, or PBMCs; the material itself was cDNA or gDNA.

Seattle patients were enrolled while actively infected and followed longitudinally. Per the original data handling: Counts of nucleated cells, estimated from reference gene primer amplification, were obtained. Sequencing was performed with immunoSEQ multiplex PCR; in TCRdb, only in-frame clones are kept and a portion is missing. V and J calls and clone size come straight from that table; D and trimming were deduced from the DNA. The sample has about 280,000 clones; 89% are singletons. V was pared by 5 bases and J by 5 bases, with 6 bases of the junction left unmatched. This CDR3 has 15 amino acids. CDR1 and CDR2 (germline): SNHLY, FYNNEI.

The V call is TRBV2, the J call TRBJ2-1; 10 nucleotides match TRBD2. This TCR was sampled from a woman between 25 and 40 years old with COVID-19, enrolled during active disease. The specimen was peripheral blood. The DNA of the CDR3 is TGTGCCAGCAGTTTATTAGCGGGGGGCGACAATGAGCAGTTCTTC. Translation gives CASSLLAGGDNEQFF.